One and the same sample provided the 18 T cell receptor beta chains below, sequenced in a study of T-cell memory formation after mild COVID-19. TCRdb re-derived calls from the 5' RACE reads in MiXCR, one entry per CDR3 protein. The repertoire holds some 130,000 distinct CDR3 sequences, with over 15% as singletons. The specimen was PBMCs or a T cell subset sorted from them (not recorded which). These TCRs come from a man between 18 and 35 years old who had mild COVID-19 (a few samples of this study predate the infection). Cell type and time point are not known.

This clonotype has a count of ten or more. The J gene is TRBJ2-1, the V gene TRBV12-3 or TRBV12-4, with D maybe TRBD2 (6 bases). Trimming stripped 7 bases from V and 6 bases from J, with 13 bases between. This CDR3 has 13 amino acids. CDR3 in amino acids: CASIYGGINEQFF. The CDR3 nucleotides are TGTGCCAGCATCTACGGGGGTATCAATGAGCAGTTCTTC.

This clonotype came up once. The V gene is TRBV27, the J gene TRBJ2-3; D is uncertain. V lost 0 bases and J 2 bases, leaving 9 bases between the germline ends. The CDR3 totals 15 residues. Germline V gene lookup returns CDR1 MNHEY and CDR2 SMNVEV (reference sequence). The CDR3 here is CASSLSPGNTDTQYF. The CDR3 DNA reads as TGTGCCAGCAGTTTATCCCCAGGTAACACAGATACGCAGTATTTT.

This clonotype came up a few times. The rearrangement links TRBV6-5 to TRBJ2-4; 11 bases align to TRBD2. V trimming: 4 bases; J trimming: 6 bases; junction bases outside the gene matches: 8. The V gene's germline CDR1 is MNHEY and CDR2 SVGAGI. The CDR3 has 16 residues. The CDR3 coding sequence is TGTGCCAGCAGTTCCACTAGCGGGGGTGCGGGAAACATTCAGTACTTC. This encodes CASSSTSGGAGNIQYF.

This clonotype was seen repeatedly, ten times or more. The V gene is TRBV5-6, the J gene TRBJ2-3, with D perhaps given as TRBD1 or TRBD2 (5 bases each). Trimming cost V 4 bases and J 1 base, with 13 bases left between them. CDR1 is SGHDT and CDR2 is YYEEEE in the germline V gene. There are 15 residues in the CDR3. CDR3 sequence (DNA): TGTGCCAGCAGCCTCGGGACCGCAGGCACAGATACGCAGTATTTT. It is translated as CASSLGTAGTDTQYF.

This clonotype has only one observation. This chain connects TRBV6-1 to TRBJ2-3, with no clear D. The CDR3 totals 13 residues. Germline lookup yields CDR1 MNHNS and CDR2 SASEGT. With 1 base removed from V and 5 bases from J, the gap between germline ends came to 7 bases. This CDR3 is CASSEGAGDTQYF. CDR3 DNA: TGTGCCAGCAGTGAAGGCGCAGGAGATACGCAGTATTTT.

This clonotype occurred a few times. This chain's CDR3 is CASSFTRASDTQYF. CDR3 nucleotide sequence: TGTGCCAGCAGCTTTACTAGGGCGTCAGATACGCAGTATTTT. The rearrangement links TRBV7-3 to TRBJ2-3; possibly TRBD2 for D (5 bases). The CDR3 extends over 14 amino acids. The germline V gene has CDR1 SGHTA and CDR2 FQGTGA. V shed 3 bases and J shed 4 bases, with 11 bases lying between them.

This chain joins TRBV6-6 and TRBJ1-5; a possible D gene is TRBD1 (5 bases). Germline V lookup: CDR1 MNHNY, CDR2 SVGAGI (reference sequence). The length of the CDR3 is 13 residues. V was shortened by 6 bases and J by 6 bases, with 12 bases between the two germline ends. CDR3 sequence: CASSPRGGQPQHF. CDR3 nucleotides: TGTGCCAGCAGCCCTAGGGGCGGTCAGCCCCAGCATTTT.

In DNA, the CDR3 is TGCGCCAGCAGCTCCGGACAGGGAAGGGAGCAGTACTTC. Encoded protein: CASSSGQGREQYF. V and J are TRBV5-1 and TRBJ2-7, with 8 bases that match TRBD1. Germline V gene data show CDR1 as SGHRS and CDR2 as YFSETQ. This CDR3 spans 13 amino acids. V trimming: 3 bases; J trimming: 7 bases; junction bases outside the gene matches: 6.

This rearrangement joins TRBV6-5 to TRBJ1-1; TRBD1 aligns across 9 bases. This CDR3 spans 14 amino acids. V trimming: 4 bases; J trimming: 5 bases; junction bases outside the gene matches: 5. Germline V gives CDR1 MNHEY, CDR2 SVGAGI. CDR3 sequence reads: CASSSGTGLTEAFF. For the CDR3, the DNA is TGTGCCAGCAGTTCCGGGACAGGGCTAACTGAAGCTTTCTTT.

This clonotype came up a few times. The J gene is TRBJ1-1, the V gene TRBV5-5; D unclear. Germline-derived CDR1 and CDR2 are SGHKS and YYEKEE (reference sequence). The CDR3 is 15 amino acids. V lost 3 bases and J lost 0, with 12 bases in between. The CDR3 DNA sequence: TGTGCCAGCAGCTCGTTACAGATTATGAACACTGAAGCTTTCTTT. Translated: CASSSLQIMNTEAFF.

This clonotype appeared a few times. J is TRBJ2-3 and V is TRBV6-2 or TRBV6-3; D possibly uses TRBD1 or TRBD2 (5 bases each). The V and J ends lost 5 bases and 4 bases respectively, with 13 bases between them. Germline lookup yields CDR1 MNHEY and CDR2 SVGEGT. This CDR3 region has 14 residues. Here the CDR3 reads CASSHGTAPDTQYF. CDR3 coding DNA: TGTGCCAGCAGTCATGGGACGGCCCCAGATACGCAGTATTTT.

The V and J genes are TRBV5-1 and TRBJ2-1, with a tentative D call TRBD1 (5 bases). Trimming took off 2 bases at V and 15 bases at J, with 15 bases between the two ends. CDR3 length: 12 residues. Germline V gene data show CDR1 as SGHRS and CDR2 as YFSETQ. The CDR3 region has the DNA TGCGCCAGCAGCTTCGAACAAGGGGCCGGGTTCTTC. Its translation is CASSFEQGAGFF. The whole variable domain, filled in from reference TRBV5-1 and TRBJ2-1, reads KAGVTQTPRYLIKTRGQQVTLSCSPISGHRSVSWYQQTPGQGLQFLFEYFSETQRNKGNFPGRFSGRQFSNSRSEMNVSTLELGDSALYLCASSFEQGAGFFGPGTRLTVL.

This clonotype was detected only a few times. This chain joins TRBV12-3 or TRBV12-4 and TRBJ2-7, with a possible D match to TRBD1 (5 bases). Trimming took off 3 bases at V and 4 bases at J, with 7 bases between the two ends. The CDR3 is made up of 12 amino acids. The CDR3 reads CASSLAGYEQYF. The DNA for the CDR3 is TGTGCCAGCAGTTTGGCAGGGTACGAGCAGTACTTC.

The DNA of the CDR3 is TGTGCCAGCAGCCAAGGGACTTATGGCTACACCTTC. This gives the protein CASSQGTYGYTF. V is TRBV3-1 and J is TRBJ1-2; D is undetermined. CDR1 LGHDT and CDR2 YNNKEL come from the germline V gene (reference sequence). V was cut by 1 base and J by 5 bases, with 5 bases left in between. The CDR3 totals 12 residues.

The chain links TRBV5-1 to TRBJ2-2; 7 bases line up with TRBD2. The CDR3 has 15 amino acids. Germline-derived CDR1 and CDR2 are SGHRS and YFSETQ. V trimming: 3 bases; J trimming: 5 bases; junction bases outside the gene matches: 7. CDR3 in amino acids: CASSSRTSRTGELFF. The CDR3 DNA is TGCGCCAGCAGCTCCCGGACTAGTCGGACCGGGGAGCTGTTTTTT.

This clonotype was found a few times. The J gene is TRBJ2-5, the V gene TRBV5-1, with 7 nucleotides matching TRBD1. Germline-derived CDR1 and CDR2 are SGHRS and YFSETQ. This CDR3 contains 15 residues. Trimming removed 0 bases from V and 5 bases from J; junction bases left unmatched: 7. DNA of the CDR3: TGCGCCAGCAGCTTGGGGGACAGTCGTGGGGAGACCCAGTACTTC. It encodes CASSLGDSRGETQYF.

This clonotype was detected a few times. The CDR3 is CASTKPLGANPGTQYF. The CDR3 DNA reads as TGTGCCAGCACTAAACCCCTCGGGGCAAACCCAGGCACGCAGTATTTT. V is TRBV6-6 and J is TRBJ2-3; perhaps D is TRBD1 or TRBD2 (5 bases each). The CDR3 covers 16 residues. Germline loops: CDR1 MNHNY, CDR2 SVGAGI (reference sequence). The V end lost 7 bases, the J end lost 9 bases, and 26 bases lay between the germline ends.

This clonotype has only a few counts. V gene TRBV6-2 or TRBV6-3 combines with J gene TRBJ1-1; D is uncertain. Germline CDR1 and CDR2: MNHEY and SVGEGT. Trimming took off 6 bases at V and 4 bases at J, with 9 bases between the two ends. The CDR3 has 12 amino acids. This CDR3 reads CASSLFSTEAFF. The CDR3 DNA follows: TGTGCCAGCAGCCTTTTCAGCACTGAAGCTTTCTTT.